This TCR beta chain comes out of a study of cytomegalovirus exposure and HLA in healthy donors (dated by TCRdb to about 2017). For context, the study as a whole: The 666 repertoires of the first cohort and the 120 validation repertoires were produced on the same platform, according to a later analysis. The study was designed to test whether signatures of past pathogen exposure could be identified by cataloging public T cell receptors. Along with the approximately 600-subject first cohort, a separate validation cohort of over a hundred different subjects was used. To predict cytomegalovirus infection status, the study brought together high-throughput TCR immunosequencing, statistical association of individual TCRs with disease status, and machine learning. Broad study findings and their caveats: Across donors, most TCR sequences were observed very rarely, whereas some public TCRs were present in many individuals. In vitro tests confirmed that a few of the cytomegalovirus-associated TCR beta chains recognize cytomegalovirus antigens. In the study, about 150 TCR beta chains were listed as associated with cytomegalovirus. The classifier was reported to diagnose cytomegalovirus status with high specificity and sensitivity in both the original and validation cohorts. According to the authors, the approach could potentially be generalized to other disease states and immunological phenotypes. Subsequent analysis determined that TCRs grouped into clusters in the first cohort also showed a tendency toward co-occurrence across the 120 validation repertoires, and 94% of cluster scores exceeded 0. A later analysis lacked HLA typing for the validation cohort, so it scored co-occurrence in that cohort across all 120 or so repertoires.

CDR1 and CDR2, looked up from the germline V gene (reference sequence), are LNHNV and YYDKDF. The CDR3 starts with the cysteine, ends with the phenylalanine, and has 13 residues. Only the CDR3 portion is preserved as DNA: 39 bases, with reading frame beginning at the first base. The V and J ends are trimmed by 0 bases and 6 bases, leaving 6 bases between them. With regard to this clone: The antigen it recognizes is unknown. No clone much larger than this one lies a single base away; base qualities are absent.

The donors belonged to the validation cohort of around 120 subjects, which was separate from the roughly 670-subject first cohort. Receptors were amplified or captured by the immunoSEQ multiplex PCR assay. The authors' analysis ran thus. A statistical classification framework was built for diagnosing cytomegalovirus status from the catalog of TCR beta chain sequences. The clones in this table, taken by TCRdb from immuneACCESS, are in-frame only. Not every clone is retained; where verified, under half of the shortfall comes from an unresolved V gene, and the cause of the rest is unknown. The DNA was the basis for D and trimming; V, J and clone size are from that table. The sample profile shows 150,000 to 200,000 clones; more than 75% of them were found once. More than 1.2% of the sample rests with the top ten.

The sequence came from a woman aged 30 to 39 in good health and CMV-seronegative. This sequence uses TRBV15 and TRBJ1-5; the D gene identity is not certain. The sample was PBMCs. The CDR3 amino acid sequence is: CATSRDLIQPQHF. The bases are TGTGCCACCAGCAGAGATTTAATTCAGCCCCAGCATTTT.